Listed here are 27 T cell receptor beta chains from one sample, sequenced in a study of long-term antiretroviral therapy in people with HIV. The assay, immunoSEQ v3.0, was run at survey level. The table came from immunoSEQ multiplex PCR; TCRdb's copy has only in-frame clones and leaves some out. The sample holds about 20,000 clones; nearly 95% are singletons and the top ten take around 7.1%. This material consisted of unsorted PBMCs, taken 4.4 years after starting antiretroviral therapy. The receptors here all came from a woman in her 50s with HIV.

V is TRBV7-8 and J is TRBJ2-5; TRBD2 agrees at 9 bases. Per germline, CDR1 SGHVS and CDR2 FQNEAQ. There are 17 residues in the CDR3. The ends lost 5 bases at V and 4 bases at J; junction bases unmatched: 14. CDR3 protein: CASSDRSSRREGETQYF. The CDR3 DNA follows: TGTGCCAGCAGCGACAGAAGTTCCCGGCGGGAGGGAGAGACCCAGTACTTC.

V and J are TRBV11-2 and TRBJ1-1, with 8 positions matching TRBD1. Germline trimming cut 3 bases from V and 4 bases from J; bases unmatched to any gene: 4. Germline V CDR1 and CDR2: SGHAT, FQNNGV. The CDR3 runs to 14 residues. The CDR3 DNA reads as TGTGCCAGCAGCTTGGACAGGGTGGGCACTGAAGCTTTCTTT. Protein: CASSLDRVGTEAFF. Together with reference TRBV11-2 and TRBJ1-1, the CDR3 gives the full variable domain: EAGVAQSPRYKIIEKRQSVAFWCNPISGHATLYWYQQILGQGPKLLIQFQNNGVVDDSQLPKDRFSAERLKGVDSTLKIQPAKLEDSAVYLCASSLDRVGTEAFFGQGTRLTVV.

The J gene is TRBJ2-2, the V gene TRBV6-6, with D hard to call. V lost 1 base to trimming and J lost 5 bases, with 8 bases between them. Germline V gene lookup returns CDR1 MNHNY and CDR2 SVGAGI (reference sequence). The CDR3 runs to 14 residues. The CDR3: CASSYLEFTGELFF. The DNA for the CDR3 is TGTGCCAGCAGTTACTTGGAGTTTACCGGGGAGCTGTTTTTT.

The chain recombines TRBV6-6 with TRBJ1-6; D is unclear. The V end lost 5 bases, the J end lost 4 bases, and 12 bases lay between the germline ends. The length of the CDR3 is 15 residues. Germline V gene lookup returns CDR1 MNHNY and CDR2 SVGAGI (reference sequence). This CDR3 is CASSIAESYNSPLHF. CDR3 nucleotide sequence: TGTGCCAGCAGTATAGCGGAATCTTATAATTCACCCCTCCACTTT.

V gene TRBV11-2 combines with J gene TRBJ1-4; D not resolved. The CDR3 is 14 residues long. The germline gives CDR1 SGHAT, CDR2 FQNNGV. Trimming pared 7 bases from V and 4 bases from J, leaving 13 bases between. CDR3 in amino acids: CASTPGRVNEKLFF. The CDR3 nucleotides are TGTGCCAGCACCCCTGGACGGGTTAATGAAAAACTGTTTTTT.

The chain has TRBV29-1 and TRBJ1-2, with TRBD1 identical over 9 bases. CDR3 length: 15 residues. The germline V gene encodes CDR1 SQVTM and CDR2 ANQGSEA. V dropped 1 base and J dropped 8; count of bases not matched to a gene: 11. This chain's CDR3 is CSVEGTGENFRGYTF. The CDR3 DNA reads TGCAGCGTTGAAGGGACAGGGGAAAATTTTCGGGGCTACACCTTC.

The rearrangement links TRBV2 to TRBJ2-3; 9 bases line up with TRBD1. CDR1 and CDR2 (germline): SNHLY, FYNNEI. Trimming removed 3 bases from V and 2 bases from J; junction bases left unmatched: 3. This CDR3 has 15 residues. DNA of the CDR3: TGTGCCAGCAGTGAGACAGGGGGATACACAGATACGCAGTATTTT. Translated: CASSETGGYTDTQYF.

The chain uses TRBV2 and TRBJ2-7; D gene ambiguous. Germline lookup yields CDR1 SNHLY and CDR2 FYNNEI. Trimming cost V 3 bases and J 0 bases, with 6 bases left between them. The CDR3 totals 13 residues. The DNA of the CDR3 is TGTGCCAGCAGTGACACCAGCTCCTACGAGCAGTACTTC. Protein sequence: CASSDTSSYEQYF. Drawing the rest from reference TRBV2 and TRBJ2-7, the complete variable domain is EPEVTQTPSHQVTQMGQEVILRCVPISNHLYFYWYRQILGQKVEFLVSFYNNEISEKSEIFDDQFSVERPDGSNFTLKIRSTKLEDSAMYFCASSDTSSYEQYFGPGTRLTVT.

This chain joins TRBV11-3 and TRBJ2-2, with a tentative D call TRBD1 (5 bases). This CDR3 region has 13 residues. In germline, CDR1 is SGHNT, CDR2 YENEEA. Deletions cut 7 bases from V and 3 bases from J, with 9 bases between. CDR3 sequence (DNA): TGTGCCAGCAAGGGGATTGACACCGGGGAGCTGTTTTTT. This translates into CASKGIDTGELFF.

This clone was recorded a few times. The V gene is TRBV2, the J gene TRBJ2-1; 8 positions agree with TRBD1. CDR3 length: 14 residues. Unmatched junction bases numbered 5, after V lost 8 bases and J lost 2 bases. The germline CDR1 and CDR2 sequences are SNHLY and FYNNEI. CDR3 residues: CASGDRRTYNEQFF. The CDR3 nucleotides are TGTGCCAGCGGGGACAGGCGTACCTACAATGAGCAGTTCTTC.

V usage is TRBV19 and J usage is TRBJ1-1, with TRBD1 identical over 11 bases. Unmatched junction bases numbered 19, after V lost 4 bases and J lost 6 bases. Germline CDR1 reads LNHDA; CDR2 reads SQIVND (reference sequence). This CDR3 spans 19 amino acids. CDR3 nucleotides: TGTGCCAGTAGTAAATTAAAACCGGGACAGGGGGATAGGATCCCTGAAGCTTTCTTT. It is translated as CASSKLKPGQGDRIPEAFF.

This chain links TRBV10-3 with TRBJ2-7, with 8 bases aligning to TRBD1. The CDR3 is made up of 14 amino acids. V shed 4 bases and J 2 bases; nucleotides not matched to a gene: 4. CDR1 is ENHRY and CDR2 is SYGVKD in the germline V gene. CDR3 nucleotide sequence: TGTGCCATCAGTGGTGGGACAGGTGCCTACGAGCAGTACTTC. Translated: CAISGGTGAYEQYF.

This clone was seen only once. The V gene is TRBV7-2, the J gene TRBJ2-3, with 8 bases fitting TRBD1. This CDR3 spans 13 amino acids. Germline lookup yields CDR1 SGHTA and CDR2 FQGNSA. V gave up 5 bases and J gave up 5 bases; unmatched junction bases: 3. CDR3 sequence reads: CASSRDRGDTQYF. The CDR3, as DNA: TGTGCCAGCAGCCGTGACAGGGGAGATACGCAGTATTTT.

This chain connects TRBV7-3 to TRBJ2-5; 8 bases line up with TRBD2. CDR3 length: 14 amino acids. CDR1 SGHTA and CDR2 FQGTGA come from the germline V gene. The V and J ends lost 5 bases and 7 bases, in that order; junction bases with no gene match: 9. The CDR3 nucleotides are TGTGCCAGCAGCCCATCGGGGGGGGCCGGGACCCAGTACTTC. Its translation: CASSPSGGAGTQYF.

This chain connects TRBV5-4 to TRBJ2-7, with 11 bases that match TRBD1. Germline trimming cut 4 bases from V and 2 bases from J; bases unmatched to any gene: 11. The CDR3 runs 17 residues. Germline V gene data show CDR1 as SGHNT and CDR2 as YYREEE (reference sequence). The CDR3 region has the DNA TGTGCCAGCAGCACCCGGAGGGGGGGACAGGGGGCCTACGAGCAGTACTTC. Translated: CASSTRRGGQGAYEQYF.

The chain joins TRBV9 to TRBJ2-3, with TRBD2 matching over 8 bases. The CDR3 sequence is 18 residues long. In germline, CDR1 is SGDLS, CDR2 YYNGEE. The J segment lost 2 bases and the V segment lost 4 bases, leaving 15 bases of the junction unmatched. The chain's CDR3 is CASSRDPSGSGDTDTQYF. CDR3 in DNA: TGTGCCAGCAGCCGCGATCCCAGTGGTAGCGGGGACACAGATACGCAGTATTTT. The whole variable domain, remainder taken from reference TRBV9 and TRBJ2-3, is DSGVTQTPKHLITATGQRVTLRCSPRSGDLSVYWYQQSLDQGLQFLIQYYNGEERAKGNILERFSAQQFPDLHSELNLSSLELGDSALYFCASSRDPSGSGDTDTQYFGPGTRLTVL.

The chain recombines TRBV19 with TRBJ2-6; the match to TRBD1 covers 9 bases. This CDR3 comprises 16 residues. The trim removed 7 bases at V and 0 bases at J, leaving 4 bases unmatched. CDR1 is LNHDA, CDR2 SQIVND, per germline (reference sequence). CDR3 sequence (DNA): TGTGCCAGTACGGACAGGGGCAGCTCTGGGGCCAACGTCCTGACTTTC. This codes for CASTDRGSSGANVLTF. The full variable domain, completed using reference TRBV19 and TRBJ2-6, is DGGITQSPKYLFRKEGQNVTLSCEQNLNHDAMYWYRQDPGQGLRLIYYSQIVNDFQKGDIAEGYSVSREKKESFPLTVTSAQKNPTAFYLCASTDRGSSGANVLTFGAGSRLTVL.

DNA for the CDR3: TGTGCCAGCAGCCGTGTTGAAACGGACTATGGCTACACCTTC. This translates into CASSRVETDYGYTF. The rearrangement links TRBV7-9 to TRBJ1-2; D remains ambiguous. With 5 bases removed from V and 3 bases from J, the gap between germline ends came to 13 bases. Germline V gene data show CDR1 as SEHNR and CDR2 as FQNEAQ (reference sequence). The CDR3 is made up of 14 amino acids. Full variable domain (remainder filled in from reference TRBV7-9 and TRBJ1-2): DTGVSQNPRHKITKRGQNVTFRCDPISEHNRLYWYRQTLGQGPEFLTYFQNEAQLEKSRLLSDRFSAERPKGSFSTLEIQRTEQGDSAMYLCASSRVETDYGYTFGSGTRLTVV.

The V gene is TRBV5-1, the J gene TRBJ2-3; D remains ambiguous. This CDR3 region has 13 residues. V shed 2 bases and J shed 1 base, with 5 bases lying between them. From germline, CDR1 is SGHRS and CDR2 YFSETQ. The CDR3 protein is CASSFHGTDTQYF. The CDR3 DNA follows: TGCGCCAGCAGCTTTCATGGCACAGATACGCAGTATTTT.

The chain combines TRBV6-1 with TRBJ1-6, with D perhaps TRBD1 (5 bases). The V and J ends lost 3 bases and 9 bases respectively, with 21 bases between them. The CDR3 extends over 17 amino acids. Germline V lookup: CDR1 MNHNS, CDR2 SASEGT. Here the CDR3 reads CASSEIIGARAGSPLHF. The CDR3 region has the DNA TGTGCCAGCAGTGAGATTATAGGGGCAAGGGCGGGTTCACCCCTCCACTTT.

This chain uses TRBV19 with TRBJ1-4; 7 nucleotides align to TRBD1. The CDR3 is made up of 12 amino acids. Trimming cost V 4 bases and J 12 bases; bases outside gene matches: 5. Germline assignment: CDR1 LNHDA and CDR2 SQIVND (reference sequence). CDR3 loop: CASSTDRVELFF. The CDR3 DNA reads TGTGCCAGTAGTACTGACAGGGTAGAACTGTTTTTT.

The rearrangement links TRBV6-6 to TRBJ1-3; D not certain. The V end was cut by 2 bases, the J end by 7 bases, with 3 bases between. The CDR3 is 11 residues long. CDR1 and CDR2 (germline): MNHNY, SVGAGI (reference sequence). The CDR3 region has the DNA TGTGCCAGCAGTTACGGGAACACCATATATTTT. Residues: CASSYGNTIYF.

The chain links TRBV6-6 to TRBJ1-4; 9 nucleotides agree with TRBD1. This CDR3 is built from 15 residues. CDR1 and CDR2 (germline): MNHNY, SVGAGI (reference sequence). Trimming cost V 8 bases and J 8 bases; bases outside gene matches: 12. CDR3: CASGDTGTGWEKLFF. Written as DNA, the CDR3 is TGTGCCAGCGGAGATACCGGGACAGGGTGGGAAAAACTGTTTTTT.

This sequence joins TRBV27 and TRBJ2-5; D remains unclear. The CDR3 runs to 15 residues. Germline lookup yields CDR1 MNHEY and CDR2 SMNVEV (reference sequence). V lost 4 bases, J lost 1 base, and 13 bases lay in between. In DNA form, the CDR3 reads TGTGCCAGCAGTTACTACCACGGAATCCAAGAGACCCAGTACTTC. As protein: CASSYYHGIQETQYF.

CDR3 region: CASSIGGTEYQPQHF. CDR3 in DNA: TGTGCCAGTAGTATAGGCGGGACAGAATATCAGCCCCAGCATTTT. The chain joins TRBV19 to TRBJ1-5, with 7 bases fitting TRBD1. Per germline, CDR1 LNHDA and CDR2 SQIVND (reference sequence). The V gene end was trimmed by 1 base and the J gene end by 5 bases; junction bases not matched to a gene: 5. CDR3 length: 15 residues.

This chain connects TRBV6-5 to TRBJ2-7, with D perhaps TRBD1 or TRBD2 (5 bases each). The germline gives CDR1 MNHEY, CDR2 SVGAGI. The CDR3 is 13 residues long. V lost 6 bases and J 4 bases, leaving 13 bases between the germline ends. CDR3 sequence reads: CASSLTWGYEQYF. The CDR3 DNA reads TGTGCCAGCAGCCTTACATGGGGGTACGAGCAGTACTTC.

The chain employs TRBV2 and TRBJ2-5; 10 nucleotides line up with TRBD1. J gave up 5 bases and V 5 bases, and 11 bases lay outside the gene matches. Germline-derived CDR1 and CDR2 are SNHLY and FYNNEI. The CDR3 sequence is 16 residues long. CDR3: CASSTGGQGRGETQYF. The CDR3 region has the DNA TGTGCCAGCAGTACGGGGGGACAGGGGAGAGGGGAGACCCAGTACTTC.